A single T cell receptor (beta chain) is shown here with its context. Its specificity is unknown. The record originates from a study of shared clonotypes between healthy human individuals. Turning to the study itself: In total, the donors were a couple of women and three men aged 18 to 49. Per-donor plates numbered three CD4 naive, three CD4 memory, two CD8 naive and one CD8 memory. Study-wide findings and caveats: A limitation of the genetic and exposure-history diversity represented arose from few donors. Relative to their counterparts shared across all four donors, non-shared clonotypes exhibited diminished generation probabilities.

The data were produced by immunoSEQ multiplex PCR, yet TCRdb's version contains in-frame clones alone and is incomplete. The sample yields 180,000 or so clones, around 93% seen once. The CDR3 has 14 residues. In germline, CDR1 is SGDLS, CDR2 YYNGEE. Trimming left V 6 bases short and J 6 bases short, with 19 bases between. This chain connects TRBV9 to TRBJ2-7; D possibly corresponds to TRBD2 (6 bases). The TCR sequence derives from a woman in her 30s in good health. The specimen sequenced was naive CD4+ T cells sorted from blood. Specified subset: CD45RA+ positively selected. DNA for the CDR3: TGTGCCAGCACCCCCATCGGACTACCCACCGAGCAGTACTTC. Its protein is CASTPIGLPTEQYF.